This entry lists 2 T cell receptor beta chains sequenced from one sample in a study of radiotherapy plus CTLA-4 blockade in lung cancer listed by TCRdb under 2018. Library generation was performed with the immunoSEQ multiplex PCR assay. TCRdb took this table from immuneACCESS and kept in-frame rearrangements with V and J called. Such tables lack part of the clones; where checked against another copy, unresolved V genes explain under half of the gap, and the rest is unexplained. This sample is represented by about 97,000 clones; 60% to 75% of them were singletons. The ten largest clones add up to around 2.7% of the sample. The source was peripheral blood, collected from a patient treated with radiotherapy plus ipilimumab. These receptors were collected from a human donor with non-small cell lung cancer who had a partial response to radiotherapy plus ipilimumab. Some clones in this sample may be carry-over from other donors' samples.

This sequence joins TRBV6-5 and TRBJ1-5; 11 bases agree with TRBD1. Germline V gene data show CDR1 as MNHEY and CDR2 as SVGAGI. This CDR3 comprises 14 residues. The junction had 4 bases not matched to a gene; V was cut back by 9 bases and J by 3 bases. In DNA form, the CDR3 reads TGTGCCAGTAGGACAGGGGGCATCAATCAGCCCCAGCATTTT. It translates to CASRTGGINQPQHF.

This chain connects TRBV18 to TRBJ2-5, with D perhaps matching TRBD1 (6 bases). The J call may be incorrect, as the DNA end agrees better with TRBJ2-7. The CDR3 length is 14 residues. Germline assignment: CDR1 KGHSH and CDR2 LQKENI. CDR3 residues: CASSLDSLSYEQYF. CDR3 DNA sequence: TGTGCCAGCTCACTGGACAGCCTCTCCTACGAGCAGTACTTC.